The 30 T cell receptor beta chains reported below all come from one sample, sequenced in a study of cytomegalovirus exposure and HLA in healthy donors (dated by TCRdb to about 2017). The library was made by the immunoSEQ multiplex PCR assay. For the multiplex PCR, a mixture combining 60 forward primers for TCR Vbeta segments and 13 reverse primers for TCR Jbeta segments was used. This immuneACCESS table, as held by TCRdb, lists in-frame sequences with V and J called but not all clones. Of the missing ones, under half trace to an unresolved V gene in checked studies; the others have no known cause. The sample profile shows around 200,000 clones; around 80% of them were found once. 1.7% of the sample comes from the top ten. The material sequenced was PBMCs. These receptors were collected from a man aged 45-60 years in good health and CMV-seronegative.

The rearrangement links TRBV2 to TRBJ2-5; 11 bases line up with TRBD2. The CDR3 spans 15 residues. Germline V gene data show CDR1 as SNHLY and CDR2 as FYNNEI. The junction had 6 bases not matched to a gene; V was cut back by 5 bases and J by 4 bases. For the CDR3, the DNA is TGTGCCAGCAGTCCCAGAACTAGCGGGGGAGAGACCCAGTACTTC. Translated: CASSPRTSGGETQYF.

The chain has TRBV27 and TRBJ1-2, with D unclear. Germline V CDR1 and CDR2: MNHEY, SMNVEV (reference sequence). Between the trimmed V and J ends, which lost 0 bases and 6 bases, there was a span of 8 bases. The CDR3 has 13 amino acids. The CDR3 is CASSLSRVNGYTF. Here the CDR3 DNA reads TGTGCCAGCAGTTTATCGAGGGTAAATGGCTACACCTTC.

This rearrangement joins TRBV4-1 to TRBJ2-1; 14 positions agree with TRBD2. CDR3 length: 15 amino acids. The germline V gene has CDR1 MGHRA and CDR2 YSYEKL. The ends lost 4 bases at V and 5 bases at J; junction bases unmatched: 1. The CDR3 sequence: CASSPGLAGDNEQFF. CDR3 DNA sequence: TGCGCCAGCAGCCCGGGACTAGCGGGAGACAATGAGCAGTTCTTC.

This chain uses TRBV28 with TRBJ1-1; D remains unclear. CDR3 size: 15 residues. In germline, CDR1 is MDHEN, CDR2 SYDVKM. V was trimmed by 4 bases and J by 1 base, leaving 13 bases between them. The CDR3 DNA is TGTGCCAGCAGTTCTCACGAACAATCGAACACTGAAGCTTTCTTT. This gives the protein CASSSHEQSNTEAFF.

The genes are TRBV5-1 and TRBJ2-5, with D possibly TRBD2 on 6 matching bases. Germline assignment: CDR1 SGHRS and CDR2 YFSETQ. The CDR3 has 13 residues. Trimming cost V 3 bases and J 5 bases, with 11 bases left between them. The CDR3: CASSSFGGETQYF. The CDR3 DNA follows: TGCGCCAGCAGCTCGTTTGGGGGGGAGACCCAGTACTTC.

The gene calls are TRBV4-2 and TRBJ2-1; tentative D call: TRBD2 (6 bases). CDR1 and CDR2 (germline): LGHNA, YNFKEQ. Trimming removed 0 bases at V and 1 base at J, with 7 bases between. CDR3 size: 15 residues. The CDR3 DNA follows: TGTGCCAGCAGCCAAGATCGGGAGTCCTACAATGAGCAGTTCTTC. It is translated as CASSQDRESYNEQFF.

This clone appeared a single time. J is TRBJ2-7 and V is TRBV28; D remains unclear. In germline, CDR1 is MDHEN, CDR2 SYDVKM. Trimming cost V 7 bases and J 2 bases, with 9 bases left between them. This CDR3 is built from 12 residues. The CDR3 here is CASKARPYEQYF. The CDR3 DNA follows: TGTGCCAGCAAGGCCAGGCCCTACGAGCAGTACTTC.

The V and J genes are TRBV5-5 and TRBJ2-5; TRBD2 might be the D (6 bases). V lost 8 bases and J 0 bases, leaving 17 bases between the germline ends. There are 15 residues in the CDR3. Germline V gene data show CDR1 as SGHKS and CDR2 as YYEKEE (reference sequence). The CDR3 spells CASSSSDPYQETQYF. Here the CDR3 DNA reads TGTGCCAGTTCATCTAGCGACCCGTACCAAGAGACCCAGTACTTC.

Only a few counts were recorded for this clone. This chain connects TRBV5-6 to TRBJ2-5; D might be TRBD1 (7 bases). Germline CDR1 and CDR2: SGHDT and YYEEEE. V shed 4 bases and J shed 2 bases, with 18 bases lying between them. The CDR3 is 16 amino acids. The DNA of the CDR3 is TGTGCCAGCAGCATACGGACAGGACGGGGGCAAGAGACCCAGTACTTC. Translating gives CASSIRTGRGQETQYF.

This chain links TRBV29-1 with TRBJ2-5, with TRBD1 identical over 7 bases. This CDR3 contains 13 residues. Trimming cost V 5 bases and J 0 bases; bases outside gene matches: 3. The germline V gene encodes CDR1 SQVTM and CDR2 ANQGSEA. DNA for the CDR3: TGCAGCGTTACTGGACAGGACCAAGAGACCCAGTACTTC. As protein: CSVTGQDQETQYF.

The chain joins TRBV28 to TRBJ2-2; a weak D match, TRBD2 (6 bases). The length of the CDR3 is 13 residues. Germline V gives CDR1 MDHEN, CDR2 SYDVKM. The V gene lost 7 bases and the J gene lost 7 bases, with 13 bases spanning the gap. Written as DNA, the CDR3 is TGTGCCAGCACAACCGCGGGATACGGGGAGCTGTTTTTT. Its translation: CASTTAGYGELFF.

V is TRBV29-1 and J is TRBJ1-2; 7 bases are shared with TRBD1. The germline V gene encodes CDR1 SQVTM and CDR2 ANQGSEA. The CDR3 runs 11 residues. V lost 7 bases, J lost 7 bases, and 6 bases stayed unmatched. As DNA, the CDR3 is TGCAGCGCCGACCCAGGGGGTGGCTACACCTTC. Protein: CSADPGGGYTF.

This clone showed up just a few times. V usage is TRBV9 and J usage is TRBJ1-6; 12 bases fit TRBD1. The trim removed 6 bases at V and 9 bases at J, leaving 7 bases unmatched. Germline loops: CDR1 SGDLS, CDR2 YYNGEE. CDR3 length: 15 amino acids. Here the CDR3 reads CASTGTGGGGSPLHF. The CDR3 DNA follows: TGTGCCAGCACCGGGACAGGGGGCGGCGGTTCACCCCTCCACTTT.

The chain joins TRBV4-1 to TRBJ1-1, with D unclear. Between the trimmed V and J ends, which lost 1 base and 1 base, there was a span of 13 bases. CDR1 and CDR2 from the germline V gene are MGHRA and YSYEKL. This CDR3 comprises 16 residues. CDR3 sequence reads: CASSQASELPNTEAFF. In DNA, the CDR3 is TGCGCCAGCAGCCAAGCCTCTGAGCTCCCGAACACTGAAGCTTTCTTT.

In its sample, this clone was seen once. The CDR3, as DNA: TGTGCCAGCAGCCCAAGACAGGGGTCGTTGTATGACTATGGCTACACCTTC. Residues: CASSPRQGSLYDYGYTF. This chain connects TRBV14 to TRBJ1-2; 8 nucleotides line up with TRBD1. The CDR3 covers 17 residues. Germline V lookup: CDR1 SGHDN, CDR2 FVKESK. After removal of 4 bases from V and 3 bases from J, the junction contained 13 bases not matched to a gene.

The genes are TRBV28 and TRBJ1-2, with D perhaps TRBD1 (5 bases). CDR3 length: 12 residues. Germline CDR1 and CDR2: MDHEN and SYDVKM. V was shortened by 6 bases and J by 8 bases, with 13 bases between the two germline ends. CDR3 sequence: CASSGTPGGYTF. CDR3 bases: TGTGCCAGCAGCGGGACTCCGGGGGGCTACACCTTC.

This clone was observed a handful of times. The chain recombines TRBV2 with TRBJ2-1, with TRBD1 identical over 8 bases. In germline, CDR1 is SNHLY, CDR2 FYNNEI. Trimming cost V 4 bases and J 9 bases; bases outside gene matches: 8. This CDR3 contains 14 residues. CDR3 sequence reads: CASSGRGRDGEQFF. In DNA form, the CDR3 reads TGTGCCAGCAGTGGCAGGGGGCGAGACGGTGAGCAGTTCTTC.

The V and J genes are TRBV4-1 and TRBJ2-7, with 14 bases identical to TRBD2. This CDR3 spans 17 amino acids. Germline V gene sequence: CDR1 MGHRA, CDR2 YSYEKL. Trimming at V came to 4 bases and at J to 2 bases, leaving 7 bases not matched to a gene. CDR3 amino acids: CASSRGTSGSVPYEQYF. The CDR3 DNA reads TGCGCCAGCAGCCGGGGGACTAGCGGGAGTGTCCCCTACGAGCAGTACTTC.

The V and J genes are TRBV6-1 and TRBJ2-5, with 8 bases identical to TRBD1. There are 14 residues in the CDR3. With V trimmed by 4 bases and J by 4 bases, 5 bases remained unmatched. The germline V gene encodes CDR1 MNHNS and CDR2 SASEGT. CDR3 protein: CASSGQGKGETQYF. The DNA of the CDR3 is TGTGCCAGCAGTGGACAGGGGAAAGGAGAGACCCAGTACTTC.

With regard to this clone: Since no conserved phenylalanine or tryptophan closes the CDR3, a read error is the likely cause. The V gene is TRBV19, the J gene TRBJ2-2; D possibly corresponds to TRBD2 (5 bases). This CDR3 comprises 15 residues. The V gene's germline CDR1 is LNHDA and CDR2 SQIVND (reference sequence). Trimming removed 7 bases at V and 4 bases at J, with 16 bases between. The CDR3 coding sequence is TGTGCCAGTAAGGAATGGGAGCGGCTCACCGGGGAGCTGTTTCTT. This sequence encodes CASKEWERLTGELFL.

The chain employs TRBV2 and TRBJ2-4; no clear D. Trimming pared 7 bases from V and 0 bases from J, leaving 7 bases between. Germline CDR1 and CDR2: SNHLY and FYNNEI. The CDR3 sequence is 13 residues long. This chain's CDR3 is CASKSLAKNIQYF. The CDR3 region has the DNA TGTGCCAGCAAATCACTAGCCAAAAACATTCAGTACTTC.

The V gene is TRBV5-1, the J gene TRBJ1-1, with a weak D call TRBD1 (5 bases). The ends were cut back, 5 bases at V and 3 bases at J, with 11 bases in the middle. Germline CDR1 reads SGHRS; CDR2 reads YFSETQ. The CDR3 is 13 residues long. The CDR3 spells CASSLQGHTEAFF. The CDR3 bases are TGCGCCAGCAGTCTCCAGGGTCACACTGAAGCTTTCTTT.

This chain links TRBV6-7 with TRBJ2-7, with 15 bases matching TRBD2. TRBV6-7 is recorded as an ORF, its role being uncertain. V was pared by 7 bases and J by 3 bases, with 22 bases of the junction left unmatched. The CDR3 has 21 amino acids. This chain's CDR3 is CASTHTGTSGRSLGVFYEQYF. In DNA form, the CDR3 reads TGTGCCAGCACCCACACCGGGACTAGCGGGAGGTCCCTAGGGGTCTTCTACGAGCAGTACTTC.

This clone has a single count. The J gene is TRBJ2-7, the V gene TRBV2; D is perhaps TRBD2 (6 bases). CDR3 size: 12 residues. Germline V gene data show CDR1 as SNHLY and CDR2 as FYNNEI. With 11 bases removed from V and 2 bases from J, the gap between germline ends came to 13 bases. For the CDR3, the DNA is TGTGCCGCGGAGCGGGTGACCTACGAGCAGTACTTC. The encoded protein is CAAERVTYEQYF.

This clone has more than one count but fewer than ten. The chain is built from TRBV19 and TRBJ1-1; D uncertain. CDR1 and CDR2 (germline): LNHDA, SQIVND (reference sequence). The CDR3 length is 13 residues. V dropped 5 bases and J dropped 0 bases, with 7 bases sitting between them. The CDR3 nucleotides read TGTGCCAGTAGTGTACGGGTGAACACTGAAGCTTTCTTT. This gives the protein CASSVRVNTEAFF.

The chain employs TRBV11-2 and TRBJ2-1; a weak D match, TRBD1 (5 bases). The length of the CDR3 is 13 residues. Germline CDR1 is SGHAT and CDR2 is FQNNGV. Trimming pared 2 bases from V and 7 bases from J, leaving 9 bases between. CDR3 loop: CASSLRPGNEQFF. Written as DNA, the CDR3 is TGTGCCAGCAGCTTAAGGCCAGGGAATGAGCAGTTCTTC.

This chain uses TRBV2 with TRBJ2-5; TRBD2 might be the D (6 bases). Matching the DNA end better, TRBJ2-7 makes the J call doubtful. Germline CDR1 is SNHLY and CDR2 is FYNNEI. The CDR3 runs 13 residues. For the CDR3, the DNA is TGTGCCAGCAGTGAAGACGGGAGTTACGAGCAGTACTTC. The encoded protein is CASSEDGSYEQYF.

The chain is built from TRBV14 and TRBJ2-7; no clear D. The germline gives CDR1 SGHDN, CDR2 FVKESK. This CDR3 has 12 amino acids. The ends were cut back, 1 base at V and 4 bases at J, with 5 bases in the middle. The DNA of the CDR3 is TGTGCCAGCAGCCAAGGCAGGTACGAGCAGTACTTC. This codes for CASSQGRYEQYF.

The chain carries TRBV11-2 and TRBJ2-2, with 10 bases aligning to TRBD1. Unmatched junction bases numbered 1, after V lost 1 base and J lost 5 bases. The germline V gene has CDR1 SGHAT and CDR2 FQNNGV. CDR3 length: 15 amino acids. CDR3: CASSLAGQGTGELFF. CDR3 coding DNA: TGTGCCAGCAGCTTAGCGGGACAGGGGACCGGGGAGCTGTTTTTT.

This clone was detected only once. The rearrangement uses TRBV6-5 and TRBJ1-2, with a weak D call TRBD1 (6 bases). V lost 6 bases to trimming and J lost 3 bases, with 14 bases between them. The CDR3 extends over 14 amino acids. Germline lookup yields CDR1 MNHEY and CDR2 SVGAGI. Here the CDR3 reads CASRRQAADYGYTF. The CDR3 region has the DNA TGTGCCAGCAGGCGACAGGCGGCGGACTATGGCTACACCTTC.